This TCR beta chain was identified during a study of blood T cell repertoires in COVID-19. Overall study context: Samples came from the United States, Italy and Spain, spanning acute and convalescent COVID-19. PBMCs, B-cell-depleted T cells, or T cells provided the cDNA or gDNA that made up the material.

After removal of 4 bases from V and 5 bases from J, the junction contained 8 bases not matched to a gene. Looked up from germline, CDR1 is SGHRS and CDR2 is YFSETQ. This CDR3 contains 14 residues. Per the original methods: Researchers report that nucleated cell counts were estimated from reference gene primer amplification. Generated by immunoSEQ multiplex PCR, the TCRdb table keeps only in-frame clones and is missing some. That table is the source of V, J and clone size, and D and trimming were worked out from the DNA. The repertoire holds some 290,000 clones, roughly 80% seen once, with 3.5% to 5.5% in the top ten.

This chain joins TRBV5-1 and TRBJ1-1; TRBD1 agrees at 7 bases. The sequencing sample was made of peripheral blood. The receptor was derived from a man between 60 and 75 years old who had recovered from COVID-19. CDR3 protein: CASSRQGWGTEAFF. CDR3 sequence (DNA): TGCGCCAGCAGCAGACAGGGTTGGGGAACTGAAGCTTTCTTT.